Listed below are T cell receptor beta chains from one sample, sequenced in a study of early T cells in non-severe SARS-CoV-2 infection. TCRdb independently ran MiXCR on the 5' RACE reads; one entry per CDR3 protein. Counted here are about 55,000 distinct CDR3 sequences, around 14% occurring once; the ten biggest clones make up almost 9.5%. The sample consisted of whole blood, taken at baseline. The receptors were sampled from an adult who was a healthcare worker with PCR-confirmed SARS-CoV-2 infection or an uninfected control (not recorded which). Each CDR3 is given with its conserved first and last residue. Each record gives: V gene, clone size, J gene, D gene, CDR3 DNA, CDR3 protein. The D gene is left open where the match is weak. Only some rows state a clone size, as once, few, many or a class for expanded clones.

V gene: TRBV5-1
clone size: many
J gene: TRBJ2-3
D gene: -
CDR3 DNA: TGCGCCAGCAGCTTGGTAGTCTTTTCGGGGAGCACAGATACGCAGTATTTT
CDR3 protein: CASSLVVFSGSTDTQYF

V gene: TRBV10-3
clone size: many
J gene: TRBJ2-7
D gene: TRBD1
CDR3 DNA: TGTGCCATCAGTGAGCGGGGACAGGGCTACGAGCAGTACTTC
CDR3 protein: CAISERGQGYEQYF

V gene: TRBV7-9
clone size: -
J gene: TRBJ2-2
D gene: TRBD2
CDR3 DNA: TGTGCCAGCAGCTCCGAGCGGGGAGCCGACACCGGGGAGCTGTTTTTT
CDR3 protein: CASSSERGADTGELFF

V gene: TRBV11-2
clone size: few
J gene: TRBJ1-5
D gene: -
CDR3 DNA: TGTGCCAGCAGCTTAAATTGGGAATATAGCAATCAGCCCCAGCATTTT
CDR3 protein: CASSLNWEYSNQPQHF

V gene: TRBV28
clone size: many
J gene: TRBJ2-4
D gene: -
CDR3 DNA: TGTGCCAGCACCCTCACCGCTACCAAAAACATTCAGTACTTC
CDR3 protein: CASTLTATKNIQYF

V gene: TRBV24-1
clone size: -
J gene: TRBJ1-2
D gene: -
CDR3 DNA: TGTGCCACCAGTGATCCTCTGCGGGGGTCCGGCTACACCTTC
CDR3 protein: CATSDPLRGSGYTF

V gene: TRBV7-9
clone size: few
J gene: TRBJ1-3
D gene: -
CDR3 DNA: TGTGCCAGCAGCCGAAAGCGGGACGTAGGAAACACCATATATTTT
CDR3 protein: CASSRKRDVGNTIYF

V gene: TRBV20-1
clone size: many
J gene: TRBJ2-5
D gene: TRBD1
CDR3 DNA: TGCAGTGCCAGGCAGGGGGAGGAGACCCAGTACTTC
CDR3 protein: CSARQGEETQYF

V gene: TRBV7-6
clone size: few
J gene: TRBJ1-1
D gene: -
CDR3 DNA: TGTGCCAGCAGCGCAGAGAGGATGAACACTGAAGCTTTCTTT
CDR3 protein: CASSAERMNTEAFF

V gene: TRBV6-6
clone size: few
J gene: TRBJ1-1
D gene: -
CDR3 DNA: TGTGCCAGCAGTTACTCGGGCAGACGTAACACTGAAGCTTTCTTT
CDR3 protein: CASSYSGRRNTEAFF

V gene: TRBV28
clone size: many
J gene: TRBJ2-7
D gene: -
CDR3 DNA: TGTGCCAGCAGCCGTACAGCCTACGAGCAGTACTTC
CDR3 protein: CASSRTAYEQYF

V gene: TRBV7-8
clone size: many
J gene: TRBJ2-3
D gene: TRBD1
CDR3 DNA: TGTGCCAGCAGTCGCCGGGACAGGGCCAGGGATACGCAGTATTTT
CDR3 protein: CASSRRDRARDTQYF

V gene: TRBV24-1
clone size: -
J gene: TRBJ2-3
D gene: TRBD2
CDR3 DNA: TGTGCCACCAGTGATCTTTTCAGCGGGGGCACAGATACGCAGTATTTT
CDR3 protein: CATSDLFSGGTDTQYF

V gene: TRBV4-1
clone size: -
J gene: TRBJ2-7
D gene: -
CDR3 DNA: TGCGCCAGCAGCCAAGATACGAGAGGCCCCTGGGACGAGCAGTACTTC
CDR3 protein: CASSQDTRGPWDEQYF

V gene: TRBV5-1
clone size: few
J gene: TRBJ2-7
D gene: -
CDR3 DNA: TGCGCCAGCAGCAAAGACACCGGGAACTACGAGCAGTACTTC
CDR3 protein: CASSKDTGNYEQYF

V gene: TRBV6-1
clone size: -
J gene: TRBJ1-2
D gene: -
CDR3 DNA: TGTGCCAGCAGTGAAACGGGTCTCTTTAACTATGGCTACACCTTC
CDR3 protein: CASSETGLFNYGYTF

V gene: TRBV6-1
clone size: many
J gene: TRBJ1-2
D gene: TRBD1
CDR3 DNA: TGTGCCAGCAGTGAAGATGGGACAGGGGCCTATGGCTACACCTTC
CDR3 protein: CASSEDGTGAYGYTF

V gene: TRBV3-1
clone size: -
J gene: TRBJ2-1
D gene: TRBD1
CDR3 DNA: TGTGCCAGCAGCTTAGGGACAGGGACCTACAATGAGCAGTTCTTC
CDR3 protein: CASSLGTGTYNEQFF

V gene: TRBV7-9
clone size: -
J gene: TRBJ2-5
D gene: TRBD2
CDR3 DNA: TGTGCCAGCAGCTTAAGGTCTAGCGGAAAAGAGACCCAGTACTTC
CDR3 protein: CASSLRSSGKETQYF

V gene: TRBV28
clone size: many
J gene: TRBJ2-3
D gene: TRBD1
CDR3 DNA: TGTGCCAGCAGTTTAAACACAGGGGGCAGGGATACGCAGTATTTT
CDR3 protein: CASSLNTGGRDTQYF

V gene: TRBV14
clone size: few
J gene: TRBJ2-3
D gene: -
CDR3 DNA: TGTGCCAGCAGCAAGGGGACCATGTCTAACACAGATACGCAGTATTTT
CDR3 protein: CASSKGTMSNTDTQYF

V gene: TRBV9
clone size: many
J gene: TRBJ2-3
D gene: TRBD1
CDR3 DNA: TGTGCCAGCAGCATTAGGGGGCTCTCTAGCACAGATACGCAGTATTTT
CDR3 protein: CASSIRGLSSTDTQYF

V gene: TRBV19
clone size: -
J gene: TRBJ2-7
D gene: -
CDR3 DNA: TGTGCCAGTAGCGATAAAGGGACTCACTACGAGCAGTACTTC
CDR3 protein: CASSDKGTHYEQYF

V gene: TRBV27
clone size: -
J gene: TRBJ2-3
D gene: TRBD2
CDR3 DNA: TGTGCCAGCAGTTCCCAGGGCCCCTTCGGGAGGGCTAGCACAGATACGCAGTATTTT
CDR3 protein: CASSSQGPFGRASTDTQYF

V gene: TRBV6-1
clone size: -
J gene: TRBJ2-3
D gene: -
CDR3 DNA: TGTGCCAGCAGTGAACGTAGAACAAGGGGCCTAAGAGGAGATACGCAGTATTTT
CDR3 protein: CASSERRTRGLRGDTQYF

V gene: TRBV6-5
clone size: many
J gene: TRBJ2-7
D gene: -
CDR3 DNA: TGTGCCACCAGAGTCAGTTACGAGCAGTACTTC
CDR3 protein: CATRVSYEQYF

V gene: TRBV9
clone size: once
J gene: TRBJ2-4
D gene: TRBD2
CDR3 DNA: TGTGCCAGCAGCGTAGAGGGAGCGGGGGCAGGAAACATTCAGTACTTC
CDR3 protein: CASSVEGAGAGNIQYF

V gene: TRBV27
clone size: -
J gene: TRBJ2-5
D gene: -
CDR3 DNA: TGTGCCAGCAGTTTTAGCCGACTAGGAGAGACCCAGTACTTC
CDR3 protein: CASSFSRLGETQYF

V gene: TRBV7-2
clone size: -
J gene: TRBJ2-7
D gene: -
CDR3 DNA: TGTGCCAGCAGCTTAAAATTCGCAGGGGCTAGCTCTTCCTACGAGCAGTACTTC
CDR3 protein: CASSLKFAGASSSYEQYF

V gene: TRBV9
clone size: many
J gene: TRBJ2-7
D gene: -
CDR3 DNA: TGTGCCAGCAGCGTAGAGACAGTCGGCGAGCAGTACTTC
CDR3 protein: CASSVETVGEQYF

V gene: TRBV7-6
clone size: few
J gene: TRBJ1-1
D gene: TRBD1
CDR3 DNA: TGTGCCAGCAGCCAAGGGGGCGCCGACACTGAAGCTTTCTTT
CDR3 protein: CASSQGGADTEAFF

V gene: TRBV18
clone size: -
J gene: TRBJ2-7
D gene: TRBD2
CDR3 DNA: TGTGCCAGCTCAACCTCCCGAGCGGGAGGAGAGGAGCAGTACTTC
CDR3 protein: CASSTSRAGGEEQYF

V gene: TRBV7-9
clone size: -
J gene: TRBJ2-1
D gene: -
CDR3 DNA: TGTGCCAGCAGCCAAGACAGATACAATGAGCAGTTCTTC
CDR3 protein: CASSQDRYNEQFF

V gene: TRBV3-2
clone size: -
J gene: TRBJ2-5
D gene: -
CDR3 DNA: TGTGCCAGCAGCAAACAGCCCGGGCCAGGGGCAGGAGAGACCCAGTACTTC
CDR3 protein: CASSKQPGPGAGETQYF

V gene: TRBV11-2
clone size: few
J gene: TRBJ2-3
D gene: -
CDR3 DNA: TGTGCCAGCAGCTTAGGTGAGAGGGCGCAGTATTTT
CDR3 protein: CASSLGERAQYF

V gene: TRBV6-1
clone size: -
J gene: TRBJ2-7
D gene: TRBD1
CDR3 DNA: TGTGCCAGCAGTTTGGGGGGACAGGGAACCTACGAGCAGTACTTC
CDR3 protein: CASSLGGQGTYEQYF

V gene: TRBV12-3/TRBV12-4
clone size: many
J gene: TRBJ1-1
D gene: TRBD1
CDR3 DNA: TGTGCCAGCAGGGGGAACAGGGGAAGGGCTGAAGCTTTCTTT
CDR3 protein: CASRGNRGRAEAFF

V gene: TRBV20-1
clone size: many
J gene: TRBJ2-7
D gene: TRBD2
CDR3 DNA: TGCAGTGCTAGAGATATCGGCGGGAGTATGCCCTACGAGCAGTACTTC
CDR3 protein: CSARDIGGSMPYEQYF

V gene: TRBV6-4
clone size: -
J gene: TRBJ2-1
D gene: TRBD2
CDR3 DNA: TGTGCCAGCAGTCCACTAGCGGGGGGCGGCAATGAGCAGTTCTTC
CDR3 protein: CASSPLAGGGNEQFF

V gene: TRBV4-3
clone size: -
J gene: TRBJ1-1
D gene: -
CDR3 DNA: TGCGCCAGCAGCCCTATGGTGAACACTGAAGCTTTCTTT
CDR3 protein: CASSPMVNTEAFF

V gene: TRBV7-3
clone size: few
J gene: TRBJ2-7
D gene: -
CDR3 DNA: TGTGCCAGCCACACACGACCACTTGCTTTCCACGAGCAGTACTTC
CDR3 protein: CASHTRPLAFHEQYF

V gene: TRBV9
clone size: few
J gene: TRBJ1-2
D gene: -
CDR3 DNA: TGTGCCAGCAGCTCTCGACAGCAAAATGGCTACACCTTC
CDR3 protein: CASSSRQQNGYTF

V gene: TRBV7-3
clone size: few
J gene: TRBJ1-1
D gene: TRBD1
CDR3 DNA: TGTGCCAGCAGCTTAAGCCGGGACAGGGAGGCTTTCTTT
CDR3 protein: CASSLSRDREAFF

V gene: TRBV13
clone size: -
J gene: TRBJ2-3
D gene: -
CDR3 DNA: TGTGCCAGCAGCTCCAGGGGTCTGGGGAAGTATTTT
CDR3 protein: CASSSRGLGKYF

V gene: TRBV7-2
clone size: -
J gene: TRBJ2-7
D gene: -
CDR3 DNA: TGTGCCAGCAGCCCAGGGGGGGGGCAAATTTACGAGCAGTACTTC
CDR3 protein: CASSPGGGQIYEQYF

V gene: TRBV11-2
clone size: -
J gene: TRBJ2-1
D gene: TRBD2
CDR3 DNA: TGTGCCAGCAGCCAAGTCACGGGAGGCTACAATGAGCAGTTCTTC
CDR3 protein: CASSQVTGGYNEQFF

V gene: TRBV5-1
clone size: -
J gene: TRBJ1-2
D gene: -
CDR3 DNA: TGCGCCAGCAGCTTGACGGGCGGAACTAACTATGGCTACACCTTC
CDR3 protein: CASSLTGGTNYGYTF

V gene: TRBV7-9
clone size: many
J gene: TRBJ2-5
D gene: TRBD1
CDR3 DNA: TGTGCCAGCAGCTCCCGACAGGGGGGGACCCAGTACTTC
CDR3 protein: CASSSRQGGTQYF